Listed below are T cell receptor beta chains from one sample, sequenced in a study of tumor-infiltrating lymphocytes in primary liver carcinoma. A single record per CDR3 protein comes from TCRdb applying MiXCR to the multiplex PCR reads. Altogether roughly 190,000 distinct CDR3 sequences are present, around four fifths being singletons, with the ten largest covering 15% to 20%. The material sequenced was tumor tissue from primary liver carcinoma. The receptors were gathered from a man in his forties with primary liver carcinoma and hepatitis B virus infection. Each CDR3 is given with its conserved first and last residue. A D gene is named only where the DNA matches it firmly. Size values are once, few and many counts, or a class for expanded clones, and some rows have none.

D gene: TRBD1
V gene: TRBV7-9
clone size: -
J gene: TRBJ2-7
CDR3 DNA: TGTGCCAGCAGCTTATTAAGGGGACAGGGTAATTACGAGCAGTACTTC
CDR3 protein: CASSLLRGQGNYEQYF

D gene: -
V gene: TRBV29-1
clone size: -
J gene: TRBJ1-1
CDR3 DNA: TGCAGCGTCCGCCCGTCCGGGAGATACGCTGAAGCTTTCTTT
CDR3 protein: CSVRPSGRYAEAFF

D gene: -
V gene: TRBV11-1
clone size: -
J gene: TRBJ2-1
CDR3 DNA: TGTGCCAGCAGCTTAGGCTCAGCGGAAAATGAACAGTTCTTC
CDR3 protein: CASSLGSAENEQFF

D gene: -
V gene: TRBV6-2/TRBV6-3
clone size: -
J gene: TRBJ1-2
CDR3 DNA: TGTGCCAGCTGCCCCTGGAGCGGCTATGGCTACACCTTC
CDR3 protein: CASCPWSGYGYTF

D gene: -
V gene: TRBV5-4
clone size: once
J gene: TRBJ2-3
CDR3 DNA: TGTGCCAGCAGTCGCCCCGGAGGGGGATACACATATATGCAGTATTTT
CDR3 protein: CASSRPGGGYTYMQYF

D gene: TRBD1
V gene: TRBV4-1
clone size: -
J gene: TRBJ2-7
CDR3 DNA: TGCGCCACTTCGAAGGGGGACAGAAACTACAAGCAGTACTTC
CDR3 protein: CATSKGDRNYKQYF

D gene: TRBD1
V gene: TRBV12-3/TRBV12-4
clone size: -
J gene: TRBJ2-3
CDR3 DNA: TGTACCAGCAGTGCCCCGGGACAGGGGCCTGATACCCAGTATTTT
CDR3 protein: CTSSAPGQGPDTQYF

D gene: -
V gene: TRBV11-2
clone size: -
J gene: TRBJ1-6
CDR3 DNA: -
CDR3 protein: CASRFAAGTANSLIHF

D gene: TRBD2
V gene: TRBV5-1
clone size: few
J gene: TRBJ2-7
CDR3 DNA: TGCACCAGCAGCGCCGACGGGACTAGGAGGGAGCAGTACTTC
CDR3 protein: CTSSADGTRREQYF

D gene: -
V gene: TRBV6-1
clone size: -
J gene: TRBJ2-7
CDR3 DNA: TGTGCCAGCAGTGTTGGAACGGTGGTCTCCTACGAGCAGTACTTC
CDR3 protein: CASSVGTVVSYEQYF

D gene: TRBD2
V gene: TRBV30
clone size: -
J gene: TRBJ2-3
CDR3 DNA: TGTGCCTGGAATGGTTTAGCGGGACCAGATACGCAGTATTTT
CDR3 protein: CAWNGLAGPDTQYF

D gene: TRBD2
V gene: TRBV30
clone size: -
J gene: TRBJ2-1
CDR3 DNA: TGTACCTGGAGTAGCGGGAGGTGGTTAAATGGGCAGTTCTTC
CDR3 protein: CTWSSGRWLNGQFF

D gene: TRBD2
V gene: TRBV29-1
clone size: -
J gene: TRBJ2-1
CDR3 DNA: TGCAGCGTTAGACTAGCGGGAGGATTCTACAATGAGCACTTCTTC
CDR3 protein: CSVRLAGGFYNEHFF

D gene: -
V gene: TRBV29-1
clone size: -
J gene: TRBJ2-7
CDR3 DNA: TGCAACGTTGGACCCTGGACAGACTACGAGCAGTACTTC
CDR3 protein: CNVGPWTDYEQYF

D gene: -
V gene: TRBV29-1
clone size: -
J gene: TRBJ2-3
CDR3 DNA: TGCAGCGTTGTAGTGGGTAGTTCAGTAGATACGCAGTATTTT
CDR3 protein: CSVVVGSSVDTQYF

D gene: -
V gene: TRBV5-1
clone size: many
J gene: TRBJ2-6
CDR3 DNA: TGCGCCAGCAGCTTACACACTCCTGGGGCCAACGTCCTGACTTTC
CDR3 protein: CASSLHTPGANVLTF

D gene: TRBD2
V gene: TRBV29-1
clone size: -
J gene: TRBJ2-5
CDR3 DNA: TGCAGCGCCTACGCGACTCCGGGACTAGCGGGAGAAACCCAGTACTTC
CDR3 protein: CSAYATPGLAGETQYF

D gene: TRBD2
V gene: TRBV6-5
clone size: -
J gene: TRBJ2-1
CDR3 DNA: TGTGCCAGCAGTCCTATTCTAGCGGGACGCCCTGCTGAGCAGTTCTTC
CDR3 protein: CASSPILAGRPAEQFF

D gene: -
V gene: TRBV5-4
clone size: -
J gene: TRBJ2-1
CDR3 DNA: TGTGCCAGCAGCGGACTAACGGCAAGCTCCTACAATGAGCAGTCCTTC
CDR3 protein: CASSGLTASSYNEQSF

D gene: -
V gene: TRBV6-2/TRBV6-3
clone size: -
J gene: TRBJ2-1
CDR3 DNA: TGTGCCAGCAGACCAGACATTTACAGTGAGCAGTTTTTC
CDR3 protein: CASRPDIYSEQFF

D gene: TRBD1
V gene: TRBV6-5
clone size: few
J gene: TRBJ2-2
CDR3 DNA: TGTGCCAGCAAGGGACAGGGGGCCGGGGAGCTGTTTTTT
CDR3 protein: CASKGQGAGELFF

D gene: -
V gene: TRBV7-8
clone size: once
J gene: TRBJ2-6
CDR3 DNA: TGTGCCAGCAGCTTAGAAGGGAGGGGGGCTGGGCCCAACGTCCTGACTTTC
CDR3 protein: CASSLEGRGAGPNVLTF